These T cell receptor beta chains were read from a single sample in a study of blood T cells in healthy people across ages. TCRdb analysed the 5' RACE reads with MiXCR anew, one entry per CDR3 protein. Among fewer than 800,000 distinct CDR3 sequences listed, around 21% were seen once. Sample: blood. The receptors were sampled from a man in his 70s in good health. Each CDR3 is given with its conserved first and last residue. Each record gives: V gene, CDR3 length, D gene, J gene, clone size, CDR3 DNA, CDR3 protein. A D gene is named only where the DNA matches it firmly. Only some rows state a clone size, as once, few, many or a class for expanded clones.

v_call: TRBV20-1
cdr3_length: 15
d_call: NA
j_call: TRBJ2-7
clone_size: NA
cdr3_nt: TGCAGTGCTAGTGCGGCAGGGTTACTCTCCTACGAGCAGTACTTC
cdr3_aa: CSASAAGLLSYEQYF

v_call: TRBV20-1
cdr3_length: 15
d_call: TRBD2
j_call: TRBJ2-3
clone_size: NA
cdr3_nt: TGCAGTGCCGGACTAGCGGGATCATATGGAGATACGCAGTATTTT
cdr3_aa: CSAGLAGSYGDTQYF

v_call: TRBV12-3/TRBV12-4
cdr3_length: 13
d_call: TRBD1
j_call: TRBJ1-6
clone_size: NA
cdr3_nt: TGTGCCAGCAAGGACAGGCTAGGATCACCCCTCCACTTT
cdr3_aa: CASKDRLGSPLHF

v_call: TRBV20-1
cdr3_length: 16
d_call: TRBD1
j_call: TRBJ1-5
clone_size: few
cdr3_nt: TGCAGTGCTAGGGACCCAGGGGGCTATGGCAATCAGCCCCAGCATTTT
cdr3_aa: CSARDPGGYGNQPQHF

v_call: TRBV27
cdr3_length: 16
d_call: TRBD1
j_call: TRBJ1-2
clone_size: NA
cdr3_nt: TGTGCCAGCAGTCTTTACTCGGACAGGGCTAACTATGGCTACACCTTC
cdr3_aa: CASSLYSDRANYGYTF

v_call: TRBV6-5
cdr3_length: 11
d_call: NA
j_call: TRBJ2-7
clone_size: NA
cdr3_nt: TGTGCCAGCAGTTCCCGACAGGAGCAGTACTTC
cdr3_aa: CASSSRQEQYF

v_call: TRBV10-3
cdr3_length: 13
d_call: NA
j_call: TRBJ2-2
clone_size: few
cdr3_nt: TGTGCCATCAAGGGCAGCGACACCGGGGAGCTGTTTTTT
cdr3_aa: CAIKGSDTGELFF

v_call: TRBV15
cdr3_length: 15
d_call: NA
j_call: TRBJ1-5
clone_size: NA
cdr3_nt: TGTGCCACCAGCACGACAGTACTTAGCAATCAGCCCCAGCATTTT
cdr3_aa: CATSTTVLSNQPQHF

v_call: TRBV12-3/TRBV12-4
cdr3_length: 14
d_call: TRBD2
j_call: TRBJ2-1
clone_size: NA
cdr3_nt: TGTGCCAGCAGACCGAGCGGGAGGGACAATGAGCAGTTCTTC
cdr3_aa: CASRPSGRDNEQFF

v_call: TRBV6-2/TRBV6-3
cdr3_length: 14
d_call: TRBD2
j_call: TRBJ2-5
clone_size: NA
cdr3_nt: TGTGCCAGCATTCGGGCTAGCGGACAAGAGACCCAGTACTTC
cdr3_aa: CASIRASGQETQYF

v_call: TRBV4-2
cdr3_length: 16
d_call: NA
j_call: TRBJ2-1
clone_size: NA
cdr3_nt: TGTGCCAGCGCCGGGTTGGCGGCCAGCTCCTACAATGAGCAGTTCTTC
cdr3_aa: CASAGLAASSYNEQFF

v_call: TRBV7-2
cdr3_length: 14
d_call: NA
j_call: TRBJ1-5
clone_size: few
cdr3_nt: TGTGCCAGCAGCCCCCCGGGGCCGTATCAGCCCCAGCATTTT
cdr3_aa: CASSPPGPYQPQHF

v_call: TRBV19
cdr3_length: 12
d_call: TRBD2
j_call: TRBJ2-1
clone_size: few
cdr3_nt: TGTGCCAGTAGTACCAGCGGGGGTGAGCAGTTCTTC
cdr3_aa: CASSTSGGEQFF

v_call: TRBV9
cdr3_length: 14
d_call: NA
j_call: TRBJ2-7
clone_size: NA
cdr3_nt: TGTGCCAGCACCAACCCACTCAGGGGCCACGAGCAGTACTTC
cdr3_aa: CASTNPLRGHEQYF

v_call: TRBV11-2
cdr3_length: 14
d_call: NA
j_call: TRBJ2-4
clone_size: few
cdr3_nt: TGTGCCAGCAGCTTTGATATAGCCAAAAACATTCAGTACTTC
cdr3_aa: CASSFDIAKNIQYF

v_call: TRBV20-1
cdr3_length: 13
d_call: TRBD2
j_call: TRBJ2-7
clone_size: few
cdr3_nt: TGCAGTGCAAGACTAGCGGGAACCTACGAGCAGTACTTC
cdr3_aa: CSARLAGTYEQYF

v_call: TRBV21-1
cdr3_length: 18
d_call: NA
j_call: TRBJ1-2
clone_size: few
cdr3_nt: TGTGCCAGCACCAATGGACCTCCCGGGACAGGGACTAACTATGGCTACACCTTC
cdr3_aa: CASTNGPPGTGTNYGYTF

v_call: TRBV10-3
cdr3_length: 14
d_call: NA
j_call: TRBJ2-1
clone_size: NA
cdr3_nt: TGTGCCACCTCAAGTGGTCCTAGCGTCAATGAGCAGTTCTTC
cdr3_aa: CATSSGPSVNEQFF

v_call: TRBV3-1
cdr3_length: 14
d_call: NA
j_call: TRBJ2-7
clone_size: NA
cdr3_nt: TGTGCCAGCAGCCCATCGGGAACAGCCTACGAGCAGTACTTC
cdr3_aa: CASSPSGTAYEQYF

v_call: TRBV5-5
cdr3_length: 18
d_call: TRBD2
j_call: TRBJ2-2
clone_size: few
cdr3_nt: TGTGCCAGCAGCTTGGCACCGGGACTAGCGGTTACCACCGGGGAGCTGTTTTTT
cdr3_aa: CASSLAPGLAVTTGELFF

v_call: TRBV12-3/TRBV12-4
cdr3_length: 14
d_call: NA
j_call: TRBJ2-2
clone_size: many
cdr3_nt: TGTGCCAGCAGTACACAGGAGAACACCGGGGAGCTGTTTTTT
cdr3_aa: CASSTQENTGELFF

v_call: TRBV4-1
cdr3_length: 16
d_call: TRBD2
j_call: TRBJ2-7
clone_size: NA
cdr3_nt: TGCGCCAGCAGCCAGGCGACTAGCGGGAGGATTTACGAGCAGTACTTC
cdr3_aa: CASSQATSGRIYEQYF

v_call: TRBV11-1
cdr3_length: 14
d_call: NA
j_call: TRBJ2-5
clone_size: NA
cdr3_nt: TGTGCCAGCAGTCACCAGCGAGGCCAAGAGACCCAGTACTTC
cdr3_aa: CASSHQRGQETQYF

v_call: TRBV24-1
cdr3_length: 16
d_call: TRBD1
j_call: TRBJ2-3
clone_size: NA
cdr3_nt: TGTGCCACCAGTGACGGGGACAGCGCTAGCACAGATACGCAGTATTTT
cdr3_aa: CATSDGDSASTDTQYF

v_call: TRBV2
cdr3_length: 14
d_call: NA
j_call: TRBJ1-1
clone_size: NA
cdr3_nt: TGTGCCAGCAGTTTGGACCTACAGGTCTCTGAAGCTTTCTTT
cdr3_aa: CASSLDLQVSEAFF

v_call: TRBV4-3
cdr3_length: 16
d_call: TRBD2
j_call: TRBJ2-7
clone_size: few
cdr3_nt: TGCGCCAGCAGCCAAGACTCCCTTAGCGGGACATACGAGCAGTACTTC
cdr3_aa: CASSQDSLSGTYEQYF

v_call: TRBV7-2
cdr3_length: 15
d_call: NA
j_call: TRBJ2-7
clone_size: few
cdr3_nt: TGTGCCAGCAGCTTAGTCCAGGGCGCGGCCTACGAGCAGTACTTC
cdr3_aa: CASSLVQGAAYEQYF

v_call: TRBV2
cdr3_length: 14
d_call: NA
j_call: TRBJ2-2
clone_size: NA
cdr3_nt: TGTGCCAGCAGCCGTGAGGGGAACACCGGGGAGCTGTTTTTT
cdr3_aa: CASSREGNTGELFF

v_call: TRBV15
cdr3_length: 19
d_call: TRBD2
j_call: TRBJ2-7
clone_size: NA
cdr3_nt: TGTGCCACCAGCAGAACCGGGACTAGCGGGAGGGCTTACTCCTACGAGCAGTACTTC
cdr3_aa: CATSRTGTSGRAYSYEQYF

v_call: TRBV3-1
cdr3_length: 16
d_call: TRBD1
j_call: TRBJ2-7
clone_size: NA
cdr3_nt: TGTGCCAGCAGCCAAGTTACTTGGGACAGGGGCCACGAGCAGTACTTC
cdr3_aa: CASSQVTWDRGHEQYF

v_call: TRBV18
cdr3_length: 13
d_call: NA
j_call: TRBJ1-2
clone_size: NA
cdr3_nt: TGTGCCAGCTCACCACAAGAAAACTATGGCTACACCTTC
cdr3_aa: CASSPQENYGYTF

v_call: TRBV27
cdr3_length: 15
d_call: NA
j_call: TRBJ2-5
clone_size: few
cdr3_nt: TGTGCCAGCAGGGCCCGGGGCAACCAGGCTGAGACCCAGTACTTC
cdr3_aa: CASRARGNQAETQYF

v_call: TRBV6-5
cdr3_length: 15
d_call: NA
j_call: TRBJ1-6
clone_size: few
cdr3_nt: TGTGCCAGCAGTCACTCCCAGGGGTACAATTCACCCCTCCACTTT
cdr3_aa: CASSHSQGYNSPLHF

v_call: TRBV29-1
cdr3_length: 13
d_call: TRBD2
j_call: TRBJ2-1
clone_size: few
cdr3_nt: TGCAGCGGAGGACTAGCCCCGGGGAATGAGCAGTTCTTC
cdr3_aa: CSGGLAPGNEQFF

v_call: TRBV10-3
cdr3_length: 13
d_call: NA
j_call: TRBJ2-5
clone_size: few
cdr3_nt: TGTGCCATCAGTGAAGCTAGCGAGGAGACCCAGTACTTC
cdr3_aa: CAISEASEETQYF

v_call: TRBV10-1
cdr3_length: 16
d_call: NA
j_call: TRBJ2-4
clone_size: few
cdr3_nt: TGCGCCAGCAGCCTGGCTAACCCCTTCTCGTCAAACATTCAGTACTTC
cdr3_aa: CASSLANPFSSNIQYF

v_call: TRBV20-1
cdr3_length: 14
d_call: NA
j_call: TRBJ2-3
clone_size: NA
cdr3_nt: TGCGGAGGGCTAGGGGGGGCACCCACACATACGCAGTATTTT
cdr3_aa: CGGLGGAPTHTQYF

v_call: TRBV20-1
cdr3_length: 16
d_call: TRBD1
j_call: TRBJ2-1
clone_size: NA
cdr3_nt: TGCAGTGCCATCGACAGGGAAAATTCCCTTCTAAATGAGCAGTTCTTC
cdr3_aa: CSAIDRENSLLNEQFF

v_call: TRBV3-1
cdr3_length: 13
d_call: NA
j_call: TRBJ2-1
clone_size: few
cdr3_nt: TGTGCCAGCAGCCCAACTCGGGACAATGAGCAGTTCTTC
cdr3_aa: CASSPTRDNEQFF

v_call: TRBV6-6
cdr3_length: 14
d_call: TRBD1
j_call: TRBJ1-2
clone_size: many
cdr3_nt: TGTGCCAGCAGTGCCGGGACAGCTAACTATGGCTACACCTTC
cdr3_aa: CASSAGTANYGYTF

v_call: TRBV15
cdr3_length: 12
d_call: NA
j_call: TRBJ2-7
clone_size: NA
cdr3_nt: TGTGCCACCAGCAGAGAAGTCGGGGAGCAGAACTTC
cdr3_aa: CATSREVGEQNF

v_call: TRBV3-1
cdr3_length: 13
d_call: NA
j_call: TRBJ2-7
clone_size: NA
cdr3_nt: TGTGCCAGCAGCCACAGACAGGGAGGCGAGCAGTACTTC
cdr3_aa: CASSHRQGGEQYF

v_call: TRBV5-6
cdr3_length: 14
d_call: NA
j_call: TRBJ2-1
clone_size: few
cdr3_nt: TGTGCCAGCAGCTTGGTGGGTCAGAACAATGAGCAGTTCTTC
cdr3_aa: CASSLVGQNNEQFF

v_call: TRBV4-3
cdr3_length: 14
d_call: NA
j_call: TRBJ2-7
clone_size: many
cdr3_nt: TGCGCCAGCAGCCAAGATAGTTCATCCTACGAGCAGTACTTC
cdr3_aa: CASSQDSSSYEQYF

v_call: TRBV20-1
cdr3_length: 11
d_call: NA
j_call: TRBJ2-4
clone_size: many
cdr3_nt: TGCAGTGCTATTATCGGGAACATTCAGTACTTC
cdr3_aa: CSAIIGNIQYF

v_call: TRBV2
cdr3_length: 14
d_call: TRBD1
j_call: TRBJ1-5
clone_size: NA
cdr3_nt: TGTGCCAGCAAAAACAGGGGTGACAATCAGCCCCAGCATTTT
cdr3_aa: CASKNRGDNQPQHF

v_call: TRBV12-3/TRBV12-4
cdr3_length: 15
d_call: TRBD2
j_call: TRBJ2-1
clone_size: NA
cdr3_nt: TGTGCCAACAAGAAGGGACTAGCGACCTACAATGAGCAGTTCTTC
cdr3_aa: CANKKGLATYNEQFF

v_call: TRBV28
cdr3_length: 14
d_call: TRBD2
j_call: TRBJ2-7
clone_size: NA
cdr3_nt: TGTGCCGTCCAGGTAGGGACTAGCTCCTACGAGCAGTACTTC
cdr3_aa: CAVQVGTSSYEQYF

v_call: TRBV7-8
cdr3_length: 13
d_call: NA
j_call: TRBJ2-4
clone_size: few
cdr3_nt: TGTGCCAGCAGCTGGGGCCGTGAAAACATTCAGTACTTC
cdr3_aa: CASSWGRENIQYF

v_call: TRBV2
cdr3_length: 15
d_call: NA
j_call: TRBJ2-7
clone_size: NA
cdr3_nt: TGTGCCAGCAGTTCCCTGGGAGCCAGCTCCTACGAGCAGTACTTC
cdr3_aa: CASSSLGASSYEQYF

v_call: TRBV6-6
cdr3_length: 14
d_call: TRBD1
j_call: TRBJ1-1
clone_size: few
cdr3_nt: TGTGCCAGCAGTTTCCCTGACAGGGGCACTGAAGCTTTCTTT
cdr3_aa: CASSFPDRGTEAFF

v_call: TRBV12-3/TRBV12-4
cdr3_length: 14
d_call: NA
j_call: TRBJ1-4
clone_size: many
cdr3_nt: TGTGCCAGCAGTTTAGCGGGCTATAATGAAAAACTGTTTTTT
cdr3_aa: CASSLAGYNEKLFF

v_call: TRBV4-1
cdr3_length: 18
d_call: TRBD2
j_call: TRBJ2-2
clone_size: NA
cdr3_nt: TGCGCCAGCAGCCAAGATTTGAGGCTAGCGGGAGGATTCGGGGAGCTGTTTTTT
cdr3_aa: CASSQDLRLAGGFGELFF

v_call: TRBV12-3/TRBV12-4
cdr3_length: 14
d_call: NA
j_call: TRBJ2-7
clone_size: many
cdr3_nt: TGTGCCAGCAGCCCAAGGTTATCCTCCTACGAGCAGTACTTC
cdr3_aa: CASSPRLSSYEQYF

v_call: TRBV6-1
cdr3_length: 14
d_call: TRBD1
j_call: TRBJ1-3
clone_size: NA
cdr3_nt: TGTGCCAGTAAGACAGGGAGCTCTGGAAACACCATATATTTT
cdr3_aa: CASKTGSSGNTIYF